This paragraph covers one TCR beta chain sequence. Amplification used 60 Vbeta primers and 13 Jbeta primers. Sequencing used immunoSEQ multiplex PCR; TCRdb keeps in-frame clones, though not all of them. This table has 150,000 to 200,000 clones, roughly four fifths appearing once. The data were obtained in a study of cytomegalovirus exposure and HLA in healthy donors. The CDR3 is made up of 13 amino acids. Germline loops: CDR1 MNHNY, CDR2 SVGAGI (reference sequence). This clonotype was sampled from a male donor in good health and CMV-seropositive. The J gene is TRBJ2-5, the V gene TRBV6-6; D is perhaps TRBD2 (5 bases). Matching the DNA end better, TRBJ2-7 makes the J call doubtful. Sequenced input: PBMCs. The CDR3 sequence: CATAEIARYEQYF. In DNA, the CDR3 is TGTGCCACCGCGGAAATAGCGCGCTACGAGCAGTACTTC.